This T cell receptor (beta chain) was retrieved from a study of blood T cell repertoires in COVID-19 (TCRdb year 2020). For context, the study as a whole: The collaborator samples originated in the United States, Italy and Spain and spanned the acute and convalescent phases of COVID-19. Deeply sampled blood TCRbeta repertoires from subjects exposed to, actively infected with, or recovered from COVID-19 were included in the dataset. The material from the prospective study consisted of cDNA or gDNA derived from T cells, B-cell-depleted T cells, or PBMCs. Nearly every sample came with metadata listing a de-identified subject ID, COVID-19 status, age in years and sex. The samples were drawn from the first 160 participants of the ongoing ImmuneRACE study and from over 950 subjects provided by 6 global collaborators. A freely available public database, intended as a resource for researchers studying the immune response to SARS-CoV-2, is where the repertoires were released. HLA class I and class II types, where available, came from metadata supplied by the sample provider rather than from assay-based typing.

The V end gives up 3 bases and the J end 5 bases, leaving 7 bases in the junction not matched to a gene. From cysteine to phenylalanine, the CDR3 is 14 amino acids long. The only DNA kept is the CDR3, 42 bases in frame from the first base. In the germline V gene (reference sequence), CDR1 corresponds to GTSNPN and CDR2 to SVGIG. At one collaborating source in Seattle, patients were enrolled during active infection and were followed longitudinally through the course of disease. Whole blood was collected in K2EDTA tubes by collaborating institutions according to the institutions' own protocols. For TCRbeta analysis, collaborators shipped samples in one of three forms: frozen whole blood, isolated PBMCs, or DNA extracted from either of those sample types. TCRbeta CDR3 regions were amplified from genomic DNA by means of the immunoSEQ Assay, a bias-controlled multiplex PCR. The study's own analysis went as follows. Within the assay, amplification of reference gene primers was used to estimate how many nucleated cells each sample contained. Sequence reads were collapsed and filtered to measure the absolute abundance of every unique TCRbeta CDR3 rearrangement. For each sample, productive Simpson clonality was calculated as the square root of Simpson's diversity index over productive rearrangements. The table was pulled from immuneACCESS by TCRdb, which kept in-frame rearrangements only. Such tables lose some clones; where checked, under half of the loss comes from unresolved V genes, and the rest has no known cause. The V and J calls and clone size come from that table; D and trimming were worked out from the DNA. The sample profile shows around 60,000 clones; around 83% of them were found once. Around 9.6% of the sample rests with the top ten.

On this clone: Its recognized antigen is unknown. It has no much larger one-base neighbor in the sample; base qualities were not kept.

Overall study outcomes, separate from this receptor: The amount of clinical and demographic metadata varied by source and participant and was provided uncurated.

The source is a man aged 50 to 59 with COVID-19, enrolled during active disease. The specimen was peripheral blood. The chain links TRBV30 with TRBJ2-7; the central 10 bases match TRBD1. CDR3 region: CAWSTGTGVNEQYF. The DNA reads as follows: TGTGCCTGGAGCACCGGGACAGGGGTGAACGAGCAGTACTTC.